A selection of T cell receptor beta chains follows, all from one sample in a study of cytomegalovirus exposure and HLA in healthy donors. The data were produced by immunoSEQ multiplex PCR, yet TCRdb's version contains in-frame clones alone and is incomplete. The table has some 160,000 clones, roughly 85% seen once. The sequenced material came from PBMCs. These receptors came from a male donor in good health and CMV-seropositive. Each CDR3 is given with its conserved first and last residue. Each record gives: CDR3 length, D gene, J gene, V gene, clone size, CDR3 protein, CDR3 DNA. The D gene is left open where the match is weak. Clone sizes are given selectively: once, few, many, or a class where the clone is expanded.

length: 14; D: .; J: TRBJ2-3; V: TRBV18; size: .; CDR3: CASSPSAESDTQYF; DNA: TGTGCCAGCTCACCAAGTGCAGAATCAGATACGCAGTATTTT
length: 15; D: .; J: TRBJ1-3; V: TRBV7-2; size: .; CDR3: CASSHRGVSGNTIYF; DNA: TGTGCCAGCAGTCATAGGGGTGTCTCTGGAAACACCATATATTTT
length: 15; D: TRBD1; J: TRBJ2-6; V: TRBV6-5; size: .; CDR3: CASNQASGQVNVLTF; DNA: TGTGCCAGCAATCAAGCCTCTGGACAGGTCAACGTCCTGACTTTC
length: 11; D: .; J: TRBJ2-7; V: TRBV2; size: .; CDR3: CASESGYEQYF; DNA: TGTGCCAGCGAATCAGGCTACGAGCAGTACTTC
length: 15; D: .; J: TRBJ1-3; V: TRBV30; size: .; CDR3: CAWSGQAFSGNTIYF; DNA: TGTGCCTGGAGTGGACAGGCCTTCTCTGGAAACACCATATATTTT
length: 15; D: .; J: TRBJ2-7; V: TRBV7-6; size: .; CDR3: CASSPYSRTTYEQYF; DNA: TGTGCCAGCAGCCCCTATTCCCGGACTACCTACGAGCAGTACTTC
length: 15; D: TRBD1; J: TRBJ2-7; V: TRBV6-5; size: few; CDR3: CASSYSLGQGNEQYF; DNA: TGTGCCAGCAGTTACTCCCTAGGACAGGGTAACGAGCAGTACTTC
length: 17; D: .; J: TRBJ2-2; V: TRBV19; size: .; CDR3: CASSIVAPIGPTGELFF; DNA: TGTGCCAGTAGTATAGTAGCCCCGATCGGCCCCACCGGGGAGCTGTTTTTT
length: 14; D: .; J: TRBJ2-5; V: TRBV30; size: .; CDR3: CAWGLTTSRETQYF; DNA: TGTGCCTGGGGCCTGACGACTAGTCGTGAGACCCAGTACTTC
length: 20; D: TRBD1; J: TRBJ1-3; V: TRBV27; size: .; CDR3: CASSPDRRTGGLNSGNTIYF; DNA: TGTGCCAGCAGTCCCGACCGTCGGACAGGGGGCCTAAACTCTGGAAACACCATATATTTT
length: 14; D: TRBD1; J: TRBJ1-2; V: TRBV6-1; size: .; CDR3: CASRPGTGIYGYTF; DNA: TGTGCCAGCCGTCCCGGGACAGGAATCTATGGCTACACCTTC
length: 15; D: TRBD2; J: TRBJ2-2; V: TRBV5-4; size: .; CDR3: CASSLFAGGGGELFF; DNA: TGTGCCAGCAGCTTGTTCGCCGGGGGGGGCGGGGAGCTGTTTTTT
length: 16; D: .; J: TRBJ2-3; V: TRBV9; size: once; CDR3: CASGQGPSSSTDTQYF; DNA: TGTGCCAGCGGCCAGGGGCCCTCCTCGAGCACAGATACGCAGTATTTT
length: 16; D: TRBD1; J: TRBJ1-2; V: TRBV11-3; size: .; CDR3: CASSLGAGTGGGCYTF; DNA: TGTGCCAGCAGCTTGGGGGCGGGGACAGGAGGCGGATGCTACACCTTC
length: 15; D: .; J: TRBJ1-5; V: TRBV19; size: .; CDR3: CASSLGEGGSQPQHF; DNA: TGTGCCAGTAGTCTAGGCGAGGGAGGGAGTCAGCCCCAGCATTTT
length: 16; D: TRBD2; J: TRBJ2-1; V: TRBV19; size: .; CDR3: CASSIRVASGGMEQFF; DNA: TGTGCCAGTAGTATCCGAGTGGCTAGCGGGGGGATGGAGCAGTTCTTC
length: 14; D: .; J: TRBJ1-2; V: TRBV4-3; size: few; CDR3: CASSQGVQAVGYTF; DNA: TGCGCCAGCAGCCAAGGGGTCCAGGCAGTCGGCTACACCTTC
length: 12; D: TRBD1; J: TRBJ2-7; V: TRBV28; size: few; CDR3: CASSQQGYEQYF; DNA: TGTGCCAGCAGCCAACAGGGGTACGAGCAGTACTTC
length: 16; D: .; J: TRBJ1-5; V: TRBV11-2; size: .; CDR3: CASSLGPGRSNQPQHF; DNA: TGTGCCAGCAGCTTAGGTCCGGGGAGGAGCAATCAGCCCCAGCATTTT
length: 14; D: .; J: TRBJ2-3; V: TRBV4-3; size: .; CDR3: CASSQSVSTDTQYF; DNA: TGCGCCAGCAGCCAGTCTGTCTCTACAGATACGCAGTATTTT
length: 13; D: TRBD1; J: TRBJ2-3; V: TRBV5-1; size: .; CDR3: CASGTGHTDTQYF; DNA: TGCGCCAGTGGGACAGGGCACACAGATACGCAGTATTTT
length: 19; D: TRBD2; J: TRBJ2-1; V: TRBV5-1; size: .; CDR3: CASSIEREFRRVGINEQFF; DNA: TGCGCCAGCAGCATCGAGCGGGAGTTTAGAAGAGTAGGTATCAATGAGCAGTTCTTC
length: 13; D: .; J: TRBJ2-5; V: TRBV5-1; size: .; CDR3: CASSFSVQETQYF; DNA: TGCGCCAGCAGCTTCTCAGTTCAAGAGACCCAGTACTTC
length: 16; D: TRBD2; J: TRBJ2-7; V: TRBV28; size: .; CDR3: CASSSPWASGLYEQYF; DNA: TGTGCCAGCAGTTCCCCCTGGGCTAGCGGTCTCTACGAGCAGTACTTC
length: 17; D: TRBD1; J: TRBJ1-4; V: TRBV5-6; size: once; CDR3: CASSFQTGYATNEKLFF; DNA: TGTGCCAGCAGCTTTCAGACAGGGTATGCAACTAATGAAAAACTGTTTTTT
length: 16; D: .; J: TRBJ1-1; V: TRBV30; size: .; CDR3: CAWSALRSLMNTEAFF; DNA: TGTGCCTGGAGTGCACTCAGGTCCCTTATGAACACTGAAGCTTTCTTT